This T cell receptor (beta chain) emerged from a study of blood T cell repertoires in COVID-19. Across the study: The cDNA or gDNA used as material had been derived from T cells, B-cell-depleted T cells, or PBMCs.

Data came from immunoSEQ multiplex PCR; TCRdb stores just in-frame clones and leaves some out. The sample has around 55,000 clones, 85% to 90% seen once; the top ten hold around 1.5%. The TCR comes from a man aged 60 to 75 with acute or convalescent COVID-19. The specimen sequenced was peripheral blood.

The CDR3: CASSRTTSGLAGQETQYF. As DNA, the CDR3 is TGTGCCAGCAGTCGTACTACCTCGGGACTAGCGGGTCAAGAGACCCAGTACTTC. The J gene is TRBJ2-5, the V gene TRBV6-6; 12 bases agree with TRBD2. The germline gives CDR1 MNHNY, CDR2 SVGAGI (reference sequence). CDR3 length equals 18 residues. With V trimmed by 5 bases and J by 2 bases, 12 bases remained unmatched.